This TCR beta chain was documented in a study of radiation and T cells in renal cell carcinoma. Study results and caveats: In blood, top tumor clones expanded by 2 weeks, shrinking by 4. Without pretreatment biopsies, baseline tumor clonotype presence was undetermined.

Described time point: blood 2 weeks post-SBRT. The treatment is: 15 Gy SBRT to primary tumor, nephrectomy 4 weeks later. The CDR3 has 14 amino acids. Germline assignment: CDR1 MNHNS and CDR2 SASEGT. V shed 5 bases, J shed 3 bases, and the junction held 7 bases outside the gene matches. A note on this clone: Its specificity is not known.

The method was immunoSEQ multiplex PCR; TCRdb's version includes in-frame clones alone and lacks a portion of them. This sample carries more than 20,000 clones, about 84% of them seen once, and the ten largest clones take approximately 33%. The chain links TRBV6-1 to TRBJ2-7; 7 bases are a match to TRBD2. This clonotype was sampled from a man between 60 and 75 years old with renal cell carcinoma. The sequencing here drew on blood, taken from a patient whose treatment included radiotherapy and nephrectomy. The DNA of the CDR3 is TGTGCCAGCAGTCTTAGCGGGCCAGGCTACGAGCAGTACTTC. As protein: CASSLSGPGYEQYF.